Presented here are 8 T cell receptor beta chains from one specimen sequenced in a study of Graves' ophthalmopathy and Graves' hyperthyroidism. Amplification from RNA transcripts yielded the TCR beta CDR3 regions. An initial RT-PCR round employing HTBI primers preceded a second-round multiplex PCR. TCRdb re-called the multiplex PCR reads through MiXCR, storing one row per CDR3 protein. The sample includes over a million distinct CDR3 sequences, around a third seen only once; the top ten take around 10%. The sequenced sample consisted of peripheral blood or thyroid tissue (not recorded which). These receptors were collected from an adult man with Graves' hyperthyroidism.

The V and J genes are TRBV25-1 and TRBJ1-2, with D tentatively TRBD1 (6 bases). The CDR3 consists of 14 residues. Germline V gene data show CDR1 as MGHDK and CDR2 as SYGVNS. V was cut by 8 bases and J by 4 bases, with 17 bases left in between. Here the CDR3 reads CASSPGTSVYGYTF. CDR3 DNA: TGTGCCAGCTCCCCAGGGACATCAGTCTATGGCTACACCTTC.

Details on this clonotype: A much larger clone sits a single nucleotide away, making a read error possible. The CDR3 DNA sequence: TGTGCCAGCAGCTTTTGGACCGAACTAAACTATGGCCACACCTTC. Translated, it gives CASSFWTELNYGHTF. The chain employs TRBV7-2 and TRBJ1-2; D is uncertain. Germline lookup yields CDR1 SGHTA and CDR2 FQGNSA. CDR3 length equals 15 residues.

J is TRBJ1-6 and V is TRBV19; D may be TRBD1 (5 bases). Germline lookup yields CDR1 LNHDA and CDR2 SQIVND (reference sequence). V was cut by 3 bases and J by 4 bases, with 13 bases left in between. CDR3 length: 16 residues. CDR3 loop: CASSMGYGQYNSPLHF. CDR3 in DNA: TGTGCCAGTAGTATGGGTTACGGACAATATAATTCACCCCTCCACTTT. The variable domain in full, with the rest retrieved from reference TRBV19 and TRBJ1-6, is DGGITQSPKYLFRKEGQNVTLSCEQNLNHDAMYWYRQDPGQGLRLIYYSQIVNDFQKGDIAEGYSVSREKKESFPLTVTSAQKNPTAFYLCASSMGYGQYNSPLHFGNGTRLTVT.

This clonotype was seen repeatedly, ten times or more. The V gene is TRBV11-2, the J gene TRBJ2-5; D possibly matches TRBD1 or TRBD2 (5 bases each). V lost 1 base and J lost 4, with 13 bases in between. Germline lookup yields CDR1 SGHAT and CDR2 FQNNGV. The length of the CDR3 is 15 residues. CDR3 sequence: CASSLVRDPTETQYF. For the CDR3, the DNA is TGTGCCAGCAGCTTAGTTCGGGACCCTACAGAGACCCAGTACTTC. The full variable domain, with the rest looked up from reference TRBV11-2 and TRBJ2-5, is EAGVAQSPRYKIIEKRQSVAFWCNPISGHATLYWYQQILGQGPKLLIQFQNNGVVDDSQLPKDRFSAERLKGVDSTLKIQPAKLEDSAVYLCASSLVRDPTETQYFGPGTRLLVL.

This rearrangement joins TRBV20-1 to TRBJ2-2; D is ambiguous. Germline values: CDR1 DFQATT, CDR2 SNEGSKA (reference sequence). The CDR3 contains 13 residues. The V gene lost 3 bases and the J gene lost 6 bases, with 11 bases spanning the gap. The CDR3 DNA reads as TGCAGTGCTAGGGAGCGCGGCGCCGGGGAGCTGTTTTTT. This sequence encodes CSARERGAGELFF.

This chain links TRBV7-8 with TRBJ2-1, with 12 bases that match TRBD2. CDR1 and CDR2 from the germline V gene are SGHVS and FQNEAQ. Unmatched junction bases numbered 7, after V lost 6 bases and J lost 7 bases. CDR3 size: 15 residues. CDR3 nucleotides: TGTGCCAGCAGACCTTACGGACTAGCGGGGAATGAGCAGTTCTTC. It is translated as CASRPYGLAGNEQFF.

The rearrangement links TRBV20-1 to TRBJ2-7; D perhaps matches TRBD2 (6 bases). V dropped 5 bases and J dropped 7 bases, with 18 bases sitting between them. CDR1 is DFQATT and CDR2 is SNEGSKA in the germline V gene (reference sequence). The CDR3 totals 13 residues. The CDR3 DNA reads as TGCAGTGCTGAGGCTCCGCGGGGTTGGGAGCAGTACTTC. Translated: CSAEAPRGWEQYF.

This clonotype was seen at least ten times. The chain is built from TRBV14 and TRBJ1-2, with TRBD1 as a possible D gene (6 bases). Germline V gene sequence: CDR1 SGHDN, CDR2 FVKESK. V lost 2 bases to trimming and J lost 7 bases, with 11 bases between them. This CDR3 is built from 13 residues. The CDR3 nucleotides are TGTGCCAGCAGCCAAAGGGGGTTAGGTGGCTACACCTTC. Protein sequence: CASSQRGLGGYTF.